This passage covers 5 T cell receptor beta chains from one sample sequenced in a study of blood T cells in healthy people across ages. A second PCR, run for about 7 to 11 cycles, used a sample-barcoded 5' primer plus a J-beta primer mix. TCRdb passed the 5' RACE reads through MiXCR, listing each CDR3 protein once. The data show around 1,100,000 distinct CDR3 sequences, roughly two fifths seen once. Sequences were obtained from blood. The receptors shown here come from a young man in good health.

Note on this clonotype: A read error may produce the germline difference seen at one junction end. The rearrangement links TRBV12-3 or TRBV12-4 to TRBJ2-1, with D possibly matching TRBD2 (5 bases). CDR3 size: 13 residues. For the CDR3, the DNA is TGTGCCAGCAGTGTAGCGCGTCACAATGAGCAGTTCTTC. This sequence encodes CASSVARHNEQFF.

This clonotype was detected ten times or more. The V and J genes are TRBV20-1 and TRBJ2-3, with D maybe TRBD1 (5 bases). Trimming stripped 7 bases from V and 2 bases from J, with 13 bases between. CDR3 length: 13 amino acids. The V gene's germline CDR1 is DFQATT and CDR2 SNEGSKA (reference sequence). The chain's CDR3 is CSGVDIDTDTQYF. The CDR3 nucleotides are TGCAGTGGGGTGGACATTGACACAGATACGCAGTATTTT.

The genes are TRBV3-1 and TRBJ2-1; D not resolved. V was clipped by 0 bases and J by 9 bases, with 9 bases between them. Looked up from germline, CDR1 is LGHDT and CDR2 is YNNKEL (reference sequence). This CDR3 spans 13 amino acids. Here the CDR3 reads CASSQDLACEQFF. The CDR3, as DNA: TGTGCCAGCAGCCAAGATCTCGCGTGTGAGCAGTTCTTC.

This clonotype was seen only a few times. V is TRBV6-6 and J is TRBJ2-1, with a weak D call TRBD1 (7 bases). Germline lookup yields CDR1 MNHNY and CDR2 SVGAGI (reference sequence). V dropped 0 bases and J dropped 7 bases, with 16 bases sitting between them. The CDR3 length is 16 residues. Here the CDR3 reads CASSYSFGGQLNEQFF. The DNA for the CDR3 is TGTGCCAGCAGTTACTCTTTCGGGGGACAGTTGAATGAGCAGTTCTTC.

The J gene is TRBJ2-1, the V gene TRBV4-1, with 7 nucleotides matching TRBD1. V shed 1 base and J 7 bases; nucleotides not matched to a gene: 7. The CDR3 has 15 residues. Germline V gives CDR1 MGHRA, CDR2 YSYEKL. The CDR3 region is CASSQVDRVENEQFF. The CDR3 nucleotides read TGCGCCAGCAGCCAAGTTGACAGGGTGGAAAATGAGCAGTTCTTC.